The 23 T cell receptor beta chains in this list originate from one sample, sequenced in a study of CD8 T cells in ankylosing spondylitis. TCRdb itself ran the 5' RACE reads through MiXCR, one entry per CDR3 protein. The repertoire holds approximately 69,000 distinct CDR3 sequences, with about 5.7% as singletons. The sequenced material came from blood, either unsorted or a sorted T cell fraction (not recorded which). The receptors were sampled from a male donor with ankylosing spondylitis or in good health (not recorded which).

This clonotype was counted many times. The chain recombines TRBV5-1 with TRBJ2-2; 8 nucleotides line up with TRBD1. The CDR3 length is 14 residues. Germline V lookup: CDR1 SGHRS, CDR2 YFSETQ. J gave up 3 bases and V 4 bases, and 2 bases lay outside the gene matches. The DNA for the CDR3 is TGCGCCAGCAGCGCGACAGGGGACACCGGGGAGCTGTTTTTT. It specifies CASSATGDTGELFF.

There are many counts of this clonotype. The chain is built from TRBV29-1 and TRBJ2-1, with 8 bases aligning to TRBD1. Germline CDR1 reads SQVTM; CDR2 reads ANQGSEA. The CDR3 totals 12 residues. V shed 7 bases and J 5 bases; nucleotides not matched to a gene: 4. The CDR3 sequence: CSARQGNNEQFF. CDR3 DNA: TGCAGCGCCCGACAGGGGAACAATGAGCAGTTCTTC.

In this sample, this clonotype turned up many times. The chain is built from TRBV10-3 and TRBJ2-1; D is unclear. The length of the CDR3 is 13 residues. Per germline, CDR1 ENHRY and CDR2 SYGVKD. V gave up 0 bases and J gave up 7 bases, with 7 bases separating them. The CDR3 DNA follows: TGTGCCATCAGTGAGTCGTTGGGGAATGAGCAGTTCTTC. Encoded protein: CAISESLGNEQFF.

This clonotype was seen ten or more times. The chain uses TRBV4-3 and TRBJ1-3, with no clear D. The germline V and J ends were trimmed by 4 bases and 0 bases, with 16 bases remaining between them. CDR3 length equals 17 residues. Germline CDR1 LGHNA, CDR2 YSLEER. The CDR3 nucleotides read TGCGCCAGCAGCCCGGAGGCGCTCTCGGGCTCTGGAAACACCATATATTTT. Its protein product is CASSPEALSGSGNTIYF.

This clonotype was seen a few times. The J gene is TRBJ1-3, the V gene TRBV5-1; D remains unclear. CDR1 is SGHRS, CDR2 YFSETQ, per germline. The CDR3 consists of 16 residues. V was cut by 0 bases and J by 0 bases, with 10 bases left in between. CDR3 protein: CASSLAAGSSGNTIYF. The CDR3 DNA sequence: TGCGCCAGCAGCTTGGCTGCGGGTTCCTCTGGAAACACCATATATTTT.

With regard to this clonotype: A much larger clone lies one base from this, so it may be a read error. This sequence joins TRBV20-1 and TRBJ2-1, with 7 bases matching TRBD2. The germline V gene has CDR1 DFQATT and CDR2 SNEGSKA (reference sequence). This CDR3 has 13 amino acids. Losses at the gene ends were 6 bases for V and 6 bases for J; bases not matched to a gene: 8. CDR3 bases: TGCAGTGCAAGGCTAGCGGAGTGCAATGAGCAGTTCTTC. This codes for CSARLAECNEQFF.

This clonotype was detected ten times or more. The chain is built from TRBV12-3 or TRBV12-4 and TRBJ2-3; tentative D call: TRBD2 (6 bases). This CDR3 region has 15 residues. Trimming pared 3 bases from V and 5 bases from J, leaving 15 bases between. DNA of the CDR3: TGTGCCAGCAGTTTTCGGGGGACCTACGGAGATACGCAGTATTTT. It translates to CASSFRGTYGDTQYF.

This clonotype has ten or more counts. This chain links TRBV12-3 or TRBV12-4 with TRBJ1-6; D may be TRBD1 (6 bases). V was shortened by 6 bases and J by 4 bases, with 13 bases between the two germline ends. The CDR3 runs to 15 residues. CDR3 loop: CASSWSDRYNSPLHF. The CDR3 region has the DNA TGTGCCAGCAGCTGGTCGGACAGATATAATTCACCCCTCCACTTT.

This clonotype was seen repeatedly, ten times or more. J is TRBJ1-1 and V is TRBV27, with D possibly TRBD1 on 6 matching bases. Trimming stripped 6 bases from V and 4 bases from J, with 30 bases between. CDR3 size: 19 residues. Looked up from germline, CDR1 is MNHEY and CDR2 is SMNVEV (reference sequence). As DNA, the CDR3 is TGTGCCAGCAGACCGGGGGCCCGCCGGCCTACAGAAGAGAGCACTGAAGCTTTCTTT. This codes for CASRPGARRPTEESTEAFF.

This clonotype was found many times. V usage is TRBV3-1 and J usage is TRBJ2-1, with 9 nucleotides matching TRBD1. Germline assignment: CDR1 LGHDT and CDR2 YNNKEL (reference sequence). This CDR3 is built from 14 residues. The J segment lost 7 bases and the V segment lost 8 bases, leaving 9 bases of the junction unmatched. CDR3 DNA: TGTGCCAGCTCCGGACAGGGGATAAGGAATGAGCAGTTCTTC. Amino acid sequence: CASSGQGIRNEQFF.

This clonotype was found many times. The chain joins TRBV25-1 to TRBJ1-2; D call uncertain. The CDR3 length is 12 residues. V was pared by 6 bases and J by 4 bases, with 9 bases between. Germline-derived CDR1 and CDR2 are MGHDK and SYGVNS. CDR3 sequence (DNA): TGTGCCAGCAGGACCCATACCTATGGCTACACCTTC. Its protein product is CASRTHTYGYTF.

This clonotype was detected ten times or more. The chain joins TRBV6-5 to TRBJ2-3; 10 bases are a match to TRBD2. The J segment lost 6 bases and the V segment lost 0 bases, leaving 15 bases of the junction unmatched. This CDR3 is 19 amino acids long. Germline loops: CDR1 MNHEY, CDR2 SVGAGI. As DNA, the CDR3 is TGTGCCAGCAGTTACTCGAGGCCGGTCCTAGCGGGGGCTGTGGATACGCAGTATTTT. Translated, it gives CASSYSRPVLAGAVDTQYF.

This clonotype was picked up many times. This chain links TRBV12-3 or TRBV12-4 with TRBJ1-1; no clear D gene. V dropped 2 bases and J dropped 6 bases, with 4 bases sitting between them. The CDR3 extends over 11 amino acids. The CDR3 coding sequence is TGTGCCAGCAGTTTAAACGCTGAAGCTTTCTTT. As protein: CASSLNAEAFF.

This clonotype was detected ten times or more. The chain is built from TRBV19 and TRBJ2-7; D tentatively reads TRBD1 or TRBD2 (5 bases each). The CDR3 covers 15 residues. The V gene lost 5 bases and the J gene lost 2 bases, with 16 bases spanning the gap. Germline CDR1 is LNHDA and CDR2 is SQIVND (reference sequence). This chain's CDR3 is CASSESGTATYEQYF. In DNA form, the CDR3 reads TGTGCCAGTAGTGAGTCCGGGACGGCGACCTACGAGCAGTACTTC.

This clonotype was detected ten times or more. Germline is not matched at one junction end, which may reflect a read error. The rearrangement joins TRBV5-1 to TRBJ1-6; D unresolved. CDR3 length: 12 residues. Germline CDR1 reads SGHRS; CDR2 reads YFSETQ. CDR3: CASRLGNSPLHF. DNA for the CDR3: TGCGCCAGCAGGTTGGGAAATTCACCCCTCCACTTT.

This clonotype has a count of ten or more. The chain combines TRBV7-8 with TRBJ2-1; D unclear. The CDR3 length is 12 residues. V shed 2 bases and J shed 8 bases, with 7 bases lying between them. CDR1 is SGHVS, CDR2 FQNEAQ, per germline. The CDR3 loop is CASSLMVDEQFF. In nucleotides, the CDR3 is TGTGCCAGCAGCTTAATGGTGGATGAGCAGTTCTTC. The full variable domain, with the rest looked up from reference TRBV7-8 and TRBJ2-1, is GAGVSQSPRYKVAKRGQDVALRCDPISGHVSLFWYQQALGQGPEFLTYFQNEAQLDKSGLPSDRFFAERPEGSVSTLKIQRTQQEDSAVYLCASSLMVDEQFFGPGTRLTVL.

This clonotype came up many times. The J gene is TRBJ1-1, the V gene TRBV2; TRBD1 is a possible D gene (5 bases). Trimming took off 6 bases at V and 3 bases at J, with 14 bases between the two ends. Per germline, CDR1 SNHLY and CDR2 FYNNEI. This CDR3 has 14 residues. CDR3 nucleotide sequence: TGTGCCAGCAGACCCCCGGGGGACTACACTGAAGCTTTCTTT. Translated, it gives CASRPPGDYTEAFF.

This clonotype has a count of ten or more. The J gene is TRBJ2-3, the V gene TRBV4-2, with TRBD2 matching 8 bases. V gave up 4 bases and J gave up 2 bases; unmatched junction bases: 8. The CDR3 runs to 16 residues. CDR1 LGHNA and CDR2 YNFKEQ come from the germline V gene. The CDR3 sequence is CASSRSLAALTDTQYF. In DNA, the CDR3 is TGTGCCAGCAGCCGATCACTAGCGGCCCTCACAGATACGCAGTATTTT.

This clonotype was recorded at least ten times. The chain is built from TRBV2 and TRBJ2-3; tentatively, D is TRBD1 (5 bases). V dropped 7 bases and J dropped 1 base, with 9 bases sitting between them. Germline lookup yields CDR1 SNHLY and CDR2 FYNNEI. CDR3 length equals 13 residues. DNA for the CDR3: TGTGCCAGCACCATGGGGCGCACAGATACGCAGTATTTT. Its protein product is CASTMGRTDTQYF.

This clonotype was counted between two and nine times. This chain links TRBV7-2 with TRBJ2-3; unclear D gene. V lost 5 bases to trimming and J lost 0 bases, with 6 bases between them. This CDR3 is 13 amino acids long. Looked up from germline, CDR1 is SGHTA and CDR2 is FQGNSA. The CDR3 DNA reads TGTGCCAGCAGCCGGGTGAGCACAGATACGCAGTATTTT. It translates to CASSRVSTDTQYF.

This clonotype was counted many times. The rearrangement uses TRBV28 and TRBJ1-4; D is perhaps TRBD1 (5 bases). CDR1 is MDHEN, CDR2 SYDVKM, per germline. The V gene lost 2 bases and the J gene lost 5 bases, with 9 bases spanning the gap. This CDR3 region has 14 residues. The CDR3 nucleotides are TGTGCCAGCAGTTTACACGGACAAAATGAAAAACTGTTTTTT. This gives the protein CASSLHGQNEKLFF.

This clonotype was counted at least ten times. V usage is TRBV20-1 and J usage is TRBJ1-1, with D uncertain. V lost 1 base to trimming and J lost 6 bases, with 18 bases between them. This CDR3 region has 15 residues. Germline CDR1 is DFQATT and CDR2 is SNEGSKA (reference sequence). The CDR3 DNA sequence: TGCAGTGCTAGAGCCACCGAGGGTGGGTTACCTGAAGCTTTCTTT. This codes for CSARATEGGLPEAFF.

This clonotype showed up many times. Sequence at one end of the junction differs from germline and may be a read error. CDR3 region: CAGQGLTYEQYF. The CDR3 nucleotides are TGCGCTGGACAGGGCCTTACCTACGAGCAGTACTTC. V is TRBV2 and J is TRBJ2-7, with TRBD1 matching over 8 bases. Germline assignment: CDR1 SNHLY and CDR2 FYNNEI. The CDR3 length is 12 residues.